This T cell receptor beta chain was identified during a study of spatial heterogeneity in lung cancer. Documented time point: blood at routine non-recurrence follow-up after resection. Unsorted samples of tumor, nontumor lung or frozen PBMC had their whole RNA sequenced. V lost 6 bases and J lost 6, with 8 bases in between. Germline V gene lookup returns CDR1 MGHDK and CDR2 SYGVNS. This CDR3 has 12 amino acids. TCRdb processed the 5' RACE reads anew with MiXCR; each CDR3 protein has one entry. Altogether approximately 56,000 distinct CDR3 sequences are present, roughly 7.4% being singletons, with the ten largest covering around 35%.

This receptor was taken from a female donor with early-stage non-small cell lung cancer. The chain recombines TRBV25-1 with TRBJ2-2; D remains unclear. The specimen comprised PBMCs, sampled at follow-up. The CDR3 DNA is TGTGCCAGCAGACTTGGTCCCGGGGAGCTGTTTTTT. As protein: CASRLGPGELFF.